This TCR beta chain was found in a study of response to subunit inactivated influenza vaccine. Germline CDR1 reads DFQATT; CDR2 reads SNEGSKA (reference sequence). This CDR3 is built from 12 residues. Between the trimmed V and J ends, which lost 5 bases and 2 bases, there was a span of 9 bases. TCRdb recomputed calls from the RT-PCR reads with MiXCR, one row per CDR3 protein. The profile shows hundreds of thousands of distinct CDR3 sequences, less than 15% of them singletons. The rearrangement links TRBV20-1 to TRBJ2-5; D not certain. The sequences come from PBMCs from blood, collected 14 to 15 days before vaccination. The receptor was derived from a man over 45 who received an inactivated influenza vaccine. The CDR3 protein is CSAFIRQETQYF. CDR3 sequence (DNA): TGCAGTGCTTTTATACGACAAGAGACCCAGTACTTC.